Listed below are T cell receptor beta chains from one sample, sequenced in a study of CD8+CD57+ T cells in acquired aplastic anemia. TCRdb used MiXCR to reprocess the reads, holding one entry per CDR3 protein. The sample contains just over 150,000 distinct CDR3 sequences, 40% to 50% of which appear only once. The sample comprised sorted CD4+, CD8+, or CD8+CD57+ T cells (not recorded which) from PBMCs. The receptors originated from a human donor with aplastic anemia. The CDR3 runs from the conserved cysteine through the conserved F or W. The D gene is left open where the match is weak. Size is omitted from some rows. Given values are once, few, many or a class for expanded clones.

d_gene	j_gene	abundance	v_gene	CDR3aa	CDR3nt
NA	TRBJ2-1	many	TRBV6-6	CASSYSLALLGEQFF	TGTGCCAGCAGTTACAGCCTAGCCCTGCTCGGTGAGCAGTTCTTC
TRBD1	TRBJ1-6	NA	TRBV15	CATSSYGQGASSPPHF	TGTGCCACCAGCAGTTATGGACAGGGGGCTAGTTCACCCCCCCACTTT
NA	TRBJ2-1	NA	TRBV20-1	CSATDPWRGGINEQFF	TGCAGTGCGACTGACCCTTGGCGGGGAGGAATCAATGAGCAGTTCTTC
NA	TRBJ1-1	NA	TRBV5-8	CASSLFDPEAFF	TGTGCCAGCAGCTTGTTCGACCCTGAAGCTTTCTTT
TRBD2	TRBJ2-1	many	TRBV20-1	CSALLGTSGMGEQFF	TGCAGTGCTCTCCTTGGGACTAGCGGGATGGGTGAGCAGTTCTTC
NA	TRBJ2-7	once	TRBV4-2	CASSRTTLGGEQYF	TGTGCCAGCAGCCGTACGACCTTGGGGGGCGAGCAGTACTTC
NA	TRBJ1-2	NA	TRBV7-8	CASSLLPQGLVGYGYTF	TGTGCCAGCAGCTTATTGCCACAGGGCCTGGTTGGCTATGGCTACACCTTC
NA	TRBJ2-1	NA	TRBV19	CASRAQGPNNEQFF	TGTGCCAGTAGGGCACAGGGCCCAAACAATGAGCAGTTCTTC
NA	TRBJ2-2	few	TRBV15	CAISRTSNVGIVTGELFF	TGTGCCATCAGCAGAACCTCCAATGTGGGGATAGTCACCGGGGAGCTGTTTTTT
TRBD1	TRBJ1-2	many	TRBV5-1	CASSDLGQGRVYGYTF	TGCGCCAGCAGCGACCTCGGACAGGGCAGGGTCTATGGCTACACCTTC
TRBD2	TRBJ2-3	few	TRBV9	CASSASFSGRRADTQYF	TGTGCCAGCAGCGCAAGTTTTAGCGGGAGGCGAGCAGATACGCAGTATTTT
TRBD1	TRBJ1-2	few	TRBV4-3	CASSQDREDYGYTF	TGCGCCAGCAGCCAGGACAGGGAGGACTATGGCTACACCTTC
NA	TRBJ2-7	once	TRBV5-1	CASSLQAFYEQYF	TGCGCCAGCAGCTTGCAGGCGTTCTACGAGCAGTACTTC
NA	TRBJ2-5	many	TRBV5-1	CASSLVGGIPQETQYF	TGCGCCAGCAGCTTGGTAGGAGGGATTCCCCAAGAGACCCAGTACTTC
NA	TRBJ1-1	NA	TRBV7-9	CASSPMNTEASF	TGTGCCAGCAGCCCAATGAACACTGAAGCTTCCTTT
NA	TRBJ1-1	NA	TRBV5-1	CASSARGRENTEAFF	TGCGCCAGCAGCGCCCGGGGGCGGGAGAACACTGAAGCTTTCTTT
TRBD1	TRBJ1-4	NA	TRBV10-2	CASSEGGGLEKLFF	TGCGCCAGCAGTGAAGGAGGGGGCCTAGAAAAACTGTTTTTT
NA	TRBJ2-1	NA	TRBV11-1	CASGLERVWSYNEQFF	TGTGCCAGCGGCTTAGAAAGGGTATGGTCTTACAATGAGCAGTTCTTC
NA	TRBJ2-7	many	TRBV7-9	CASSLGLFYGANYEQYF	TGTGCCAGCAGCCTCGGACTATTTTATGGGGCCAATTACGAGCAGTACTTC
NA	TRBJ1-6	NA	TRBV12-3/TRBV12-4	CASSFGLNSPLHF	TGTGCCAGCAGTTTTGGCCTTAATTCACCCCTCCACTTT
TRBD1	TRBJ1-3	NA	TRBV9	CASSVRQGRDTIYF	TGTGCCAGCAGCGTTAGACAGGGGAGGGACACCATATATTTT
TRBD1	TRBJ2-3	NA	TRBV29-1	CSVAGTGIDTDTQYF	TGCAGCGTGGCCGGGACAGGGATCGACACAGATACGCAGTATTTT
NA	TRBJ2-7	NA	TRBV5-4	CASSPTETYEQYF	TGTGCCAGCAGCCCGACAGAAACCTACGAGCAGTACTTC
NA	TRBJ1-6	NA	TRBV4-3	CASSQEKQVSNSPLHF	TGCGCCAGCAGCCAAGAAAAGCAGGTGTCGAATTCACCCCTCCACTTT
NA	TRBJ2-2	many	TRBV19	CASSPSRGHTGELFF	TGTGCCAGTAGTCCCTCCCGGGGTCACACCGGGGAGCTGTTTTTT
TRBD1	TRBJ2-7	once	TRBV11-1	CASSPPAGTGTYEQYF	TGTGCCAGCAGCCCCCCGGCGGGGACAGGGACCTACGAGCAGTACTTC
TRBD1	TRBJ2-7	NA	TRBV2	CASSGPSTGAVYEQYF	TGTGCCAGCAGTGGACCTTCGACAGGGGCCGTCTACGAGCAGTACTTC
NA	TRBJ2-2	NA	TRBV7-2	CASSLRVNTGELFF	TGTGCCAGCAGCTTACGGGTAAACACCGGGGAGCTGTTTTTT
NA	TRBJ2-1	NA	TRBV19	CASRGPMNEQFF	TGTGCCAGTAGAGGCCCAATGAATGAGCAGTTCTTC
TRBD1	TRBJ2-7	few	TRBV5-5	CASSLGDRAWEQYF	TGTGCCAGCAGCTTGGGGGACAGGGCCTGGGAGCAGTACTTC
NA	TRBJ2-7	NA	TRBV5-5	CASSLVPLEQYEQYF	TGTGCCAGCAGCTTGGTTCCACTAGAACAGTACGAGCAGTACTTC
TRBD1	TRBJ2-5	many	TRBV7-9	CASSHRGQETQYF	TGTGCCAGCAGCCACAGGGGGCAAGAGACCCAGTACTTC
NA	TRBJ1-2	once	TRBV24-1	CATSDLKGWDGYTF	TGTGCCACCAGTGATTTGAAGGGCTGGGATGGCTACACCTTC
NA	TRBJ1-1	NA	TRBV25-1	CASSGGYTEAFF	TGTGCCAGCAGTGGGGGATACACTGAAGCTTTCTTT
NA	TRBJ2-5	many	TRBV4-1	CASSQVVANQETQYF	TGCGCCAGCAGCCAAGTTGTCGCTAACCAAGAGACCCAGTACTTC
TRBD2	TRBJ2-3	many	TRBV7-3	CASSELAGVDDTQYF	TGTGCCAGCAGCGAACTAGCGGGAGTAGATGATACGCAGTATTTT
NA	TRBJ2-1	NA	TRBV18	CASSPFAAMQGPYNEQFF	TGTGCCAGCTCACCCTTCGCCGCCATGCAAGGGCCCTACAATGAGCAGTTCTTC
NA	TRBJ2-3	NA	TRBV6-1	CASSEGGAEDTQYF	TGTGCCAGCAGTGAAGGGGGCGCAGAAGATACGCAGTATTTT
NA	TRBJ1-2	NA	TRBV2	CASSYSYQVGRNYGYTF	TGTGCCAGCAGTTACTCCTATCAGGTAGGCCGTAACTATGGCTACACCTTC